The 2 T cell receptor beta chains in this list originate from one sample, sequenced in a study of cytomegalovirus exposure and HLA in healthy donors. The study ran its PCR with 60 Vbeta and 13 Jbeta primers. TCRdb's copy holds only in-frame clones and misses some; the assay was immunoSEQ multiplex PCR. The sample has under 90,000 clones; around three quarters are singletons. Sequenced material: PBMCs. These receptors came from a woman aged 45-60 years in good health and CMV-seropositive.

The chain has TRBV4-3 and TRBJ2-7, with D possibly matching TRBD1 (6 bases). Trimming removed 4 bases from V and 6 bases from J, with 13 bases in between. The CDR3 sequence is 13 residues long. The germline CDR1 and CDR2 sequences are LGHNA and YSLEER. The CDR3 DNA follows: TGCGCCAGCAGCCCGGGGACAATAGGCGAGCAGTACTTC. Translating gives CASSPGTIGEQYF.

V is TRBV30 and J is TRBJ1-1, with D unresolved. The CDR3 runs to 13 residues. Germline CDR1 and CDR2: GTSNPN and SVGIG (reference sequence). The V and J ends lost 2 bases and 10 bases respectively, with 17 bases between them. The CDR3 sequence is CAWSLLPFSGAFF. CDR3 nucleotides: TGTGCCTGGAGTCTCTTACCGTTTTCAGGAGCTTTCTTT.